This T cell receptor beta chain emerged from a study of human T cells and chemical hapten exposure. About the study: TCR yields per sample varied mostly from small pooled library volume differences.

General study results and limits: With regard to DPC sensitization, TCRs above 1 in 1000 frequency did not change.

Time point reported: healthy volunteer bleed at 6 weeks. Total RNA came from unfractionated whole blood. Germline V gene lookup returns CDR1 SGHVS and CDR2 FQNEAQ. Trimming removed 4 bases from V and 6 bases from J, with 25 bases in between. This CDR3 has 17 amino acids. This clonotype was observed at least ten times. As yet, its antigen is unknown. Library preparation tagged each individual cDNA molecule with a unique molecular identifier. TCRdb processed the RACE reads anew with MiXCR; each CDR3 protein has one entry. The profile shows about 77,000 distinct CDR3 sequences, around 9.4% of them singletons.

The origin of this receptor is a female donor in good health. Some clones in this sample may be carry-over from other donors' samples. The sequenced sample was whole blood. J is TRBJ2-7 and V is TRBV7-8; D unresolved. CDR3 protein: CASSYTDPPLAIREQYF. The CDR3, as DNA: TGTGCCAGCAGCTACACAGACCCTCCCTTGGCGATCCGCGAGCAGTACTTC.